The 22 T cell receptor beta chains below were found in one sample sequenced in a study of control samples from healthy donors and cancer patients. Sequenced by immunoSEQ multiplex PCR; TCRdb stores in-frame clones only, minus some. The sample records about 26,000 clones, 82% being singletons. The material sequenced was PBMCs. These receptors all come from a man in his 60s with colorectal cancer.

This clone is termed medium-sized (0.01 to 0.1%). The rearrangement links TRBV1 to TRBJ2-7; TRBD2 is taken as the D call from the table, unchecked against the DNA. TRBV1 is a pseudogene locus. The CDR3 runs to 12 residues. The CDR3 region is CTSSRGGSEQYV. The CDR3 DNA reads TGCACCAGCAGCCGGGGAGGGAGCGAGCAGTACGTC.

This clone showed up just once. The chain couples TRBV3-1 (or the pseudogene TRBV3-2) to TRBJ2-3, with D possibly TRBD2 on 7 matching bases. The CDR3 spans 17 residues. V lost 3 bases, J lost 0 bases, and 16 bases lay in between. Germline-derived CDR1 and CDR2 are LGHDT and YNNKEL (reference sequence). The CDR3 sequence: CASSQGGGAKSTDTQYF. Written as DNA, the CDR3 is TGTGCCAGCAGCCAGGGAGGGGGGGCCAAGAGCACAGATACGCAGTATTTT.

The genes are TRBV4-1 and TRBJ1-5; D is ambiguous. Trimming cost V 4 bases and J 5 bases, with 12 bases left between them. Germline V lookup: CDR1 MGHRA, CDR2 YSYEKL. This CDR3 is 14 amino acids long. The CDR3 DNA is TGCGCCAGCAGCCGATTACAGAAAGATCAGCCCCAGCATTTT. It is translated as CASSRLQKDQPQHF.

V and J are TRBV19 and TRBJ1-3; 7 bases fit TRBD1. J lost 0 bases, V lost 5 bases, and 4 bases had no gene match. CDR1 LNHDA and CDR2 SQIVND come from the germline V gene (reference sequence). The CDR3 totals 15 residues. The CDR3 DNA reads TGTGCCAGTAGTCGGGACAGCTTCTCTGGAAACACCATATATTTT. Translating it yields CASSRDSFSGNTIYF.

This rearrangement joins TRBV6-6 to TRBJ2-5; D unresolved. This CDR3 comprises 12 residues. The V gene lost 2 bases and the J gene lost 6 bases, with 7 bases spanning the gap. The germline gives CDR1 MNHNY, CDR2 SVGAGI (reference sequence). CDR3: CASSYLGQTQYF. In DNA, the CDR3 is TGTGCCAGCAGTTACCTTGGGCAGACCCAGTACTTC.

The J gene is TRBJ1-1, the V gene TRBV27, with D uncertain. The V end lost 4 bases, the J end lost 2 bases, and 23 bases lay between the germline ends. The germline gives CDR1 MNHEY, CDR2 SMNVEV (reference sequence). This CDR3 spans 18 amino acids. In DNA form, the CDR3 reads TGTGCCAGCAGTTCATACCTCGGGATCACGCTCGCCAACACTGAAGCTTTCTTT. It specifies CASSSYLGITLANTEAFF.

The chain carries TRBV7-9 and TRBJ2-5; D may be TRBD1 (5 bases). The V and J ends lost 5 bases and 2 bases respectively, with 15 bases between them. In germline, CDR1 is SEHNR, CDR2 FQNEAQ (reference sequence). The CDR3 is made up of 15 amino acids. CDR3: CASSTYKRQQETQYF. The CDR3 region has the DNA TGTGCCAGCAGCACATATAAGAGACAGCAAGAGACCCAGTACTTC.

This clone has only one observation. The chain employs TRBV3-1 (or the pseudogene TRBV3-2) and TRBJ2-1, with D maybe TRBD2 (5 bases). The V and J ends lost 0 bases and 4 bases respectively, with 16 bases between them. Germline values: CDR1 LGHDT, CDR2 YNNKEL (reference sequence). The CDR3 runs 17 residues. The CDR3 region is CASSQDHQRRVYNEQFF. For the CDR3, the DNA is TGTGCCAGCAGCCAAGATCACCAGCGGAGAGTTTACAATGAGCAGTTCTTC.

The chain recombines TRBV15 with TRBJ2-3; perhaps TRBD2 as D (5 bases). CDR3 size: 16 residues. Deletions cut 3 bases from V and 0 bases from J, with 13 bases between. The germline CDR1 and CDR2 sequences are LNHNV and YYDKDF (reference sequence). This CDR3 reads CATSSEGRTSTDTQYF. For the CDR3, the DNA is TGTGCCACCAGCAGCGAGGGCCGGACCAGCACAGATACGCAGTATTTT. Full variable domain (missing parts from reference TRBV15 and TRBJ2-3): DAMVIQNPRYQVTQFGKPVTLSCSQTLNHNVMYWYQQKSSQAPKLLFHYYDKDFNNEADTPDNFQSRRPNTSFCFLDIRSPGLGDTAMYLCATSSEGRTSTDTQYFGPGTRLTVL.

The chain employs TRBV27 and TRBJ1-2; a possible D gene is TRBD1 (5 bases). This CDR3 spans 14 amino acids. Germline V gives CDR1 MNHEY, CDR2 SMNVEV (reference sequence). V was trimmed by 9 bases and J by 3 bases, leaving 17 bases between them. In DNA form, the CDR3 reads TGTGCCAGTACCACCTACAGAGGGGACTATGGCTACACCTTC. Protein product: CASTTYRGDYGYTF.

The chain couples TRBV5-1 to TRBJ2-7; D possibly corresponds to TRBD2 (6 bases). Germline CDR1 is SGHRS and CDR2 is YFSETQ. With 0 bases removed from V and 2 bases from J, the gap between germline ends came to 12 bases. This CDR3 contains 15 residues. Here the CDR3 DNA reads TGCGCCAGCAGCTTGGGCGGGGCCAAGACCTACGAGCAGTACTTC. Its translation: CASSLGGAKTYEQYF.

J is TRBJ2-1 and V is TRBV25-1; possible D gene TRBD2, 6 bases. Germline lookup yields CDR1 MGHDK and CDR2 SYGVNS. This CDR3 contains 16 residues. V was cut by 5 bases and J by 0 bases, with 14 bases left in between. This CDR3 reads CASSPSGTRSYNEQFF. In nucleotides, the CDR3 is TGTGCCAGCAGTCCCTCCGGGACTCGCTCCTACAATGAGCAGTTCTTC.

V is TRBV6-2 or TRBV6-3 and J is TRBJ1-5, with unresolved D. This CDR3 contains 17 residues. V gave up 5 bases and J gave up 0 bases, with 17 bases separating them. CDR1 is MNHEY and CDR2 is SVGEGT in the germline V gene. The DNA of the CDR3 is TGTGCCAGCAGTCATACATCTTGGATTTATAGCAATCAGCCCCAGCATTTT. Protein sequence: CASSHTSWIYSNQPQHF.

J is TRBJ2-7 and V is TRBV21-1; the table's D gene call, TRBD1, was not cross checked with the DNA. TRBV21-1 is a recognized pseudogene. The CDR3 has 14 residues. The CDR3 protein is CASTLGQGNDEQYV. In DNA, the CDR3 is TGTGCCAGCACCCTAGGACAGGGGAACGACGAGCAGTACGTC.

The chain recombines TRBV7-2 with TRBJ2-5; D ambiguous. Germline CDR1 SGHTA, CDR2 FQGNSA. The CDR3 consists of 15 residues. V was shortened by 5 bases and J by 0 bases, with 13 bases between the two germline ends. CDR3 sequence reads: CASSPGPVYQETQYF. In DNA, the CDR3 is TGTGCCAGCAGCCCCGGGCCTGTGTACCAAGAGACCCAGTACTTC.

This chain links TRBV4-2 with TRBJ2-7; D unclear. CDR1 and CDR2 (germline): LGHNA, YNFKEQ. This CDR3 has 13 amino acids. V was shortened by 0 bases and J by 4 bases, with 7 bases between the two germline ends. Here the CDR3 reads CASSQETAYEQYF. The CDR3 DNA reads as TGTGCCAGCAGCCAAGAGACGGCTTACGAGCAGTACTTC.

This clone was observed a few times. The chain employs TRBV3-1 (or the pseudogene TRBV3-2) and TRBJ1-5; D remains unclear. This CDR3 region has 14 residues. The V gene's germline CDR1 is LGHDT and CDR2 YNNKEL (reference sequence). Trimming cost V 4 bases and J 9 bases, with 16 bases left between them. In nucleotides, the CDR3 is TGTGCCAGCAGCCCCGGGCCCGGCCTCGGGCCCCAGCATTTT. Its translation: CASSPGPGLGPQHF.

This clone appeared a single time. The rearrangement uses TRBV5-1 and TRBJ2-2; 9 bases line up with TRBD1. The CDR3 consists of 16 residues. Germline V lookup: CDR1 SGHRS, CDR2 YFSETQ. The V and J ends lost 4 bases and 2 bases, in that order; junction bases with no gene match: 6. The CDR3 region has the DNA TGCGCCAGCAGCACCGCGACAGGGGGAAACACCGGGGAGCTGTTTTTT. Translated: CASSTATGGNTGELFF.

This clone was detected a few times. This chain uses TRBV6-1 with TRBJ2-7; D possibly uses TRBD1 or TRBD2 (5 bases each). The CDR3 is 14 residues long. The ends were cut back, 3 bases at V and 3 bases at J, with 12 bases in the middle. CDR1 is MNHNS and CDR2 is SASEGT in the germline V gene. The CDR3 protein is CASSEGPIGYEQYF. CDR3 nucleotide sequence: TGTGCCAGCAGTGAGGGACCCATCGGCTACGAGCAGTACTTC.

The CDR3 DNA follows: TGTGCCAGCAGCCCGGTCGATAGAGGTCCGTACACTGAAGCTTTCTTT. Translated: CASSPVDRGPYTEAFF. The chain joins TRBV5-8 to TRBJ1-1; D not certain. The V end was cut by 4 bases, the J end by 3 bases, with 19 bases between. Per germline, CDR1 SGHTS and CDR2 YDEGEE. This CDR3 has 16 residues.

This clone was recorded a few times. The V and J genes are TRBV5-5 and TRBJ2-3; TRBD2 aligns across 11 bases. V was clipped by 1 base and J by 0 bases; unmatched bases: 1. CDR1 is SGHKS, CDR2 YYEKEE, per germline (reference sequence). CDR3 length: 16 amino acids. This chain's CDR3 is CASSLPSGGSTDTQYF. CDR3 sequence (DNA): TGTGCCAGCAGCTTGCCTAGCGGGGGGAGCACAGATACGCAGTATTTT. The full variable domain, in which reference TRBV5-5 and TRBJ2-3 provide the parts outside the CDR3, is DAGVTQSPTHLIKTRGQQVTLRCSPISGHKSVSWYQQVLGQGPQFIFQYYEKEERGRGNFPDRFSARQFPNYSSELNVNALLLGDSALYLCASSLPSGGSTDTQYFGPGTRLTVL.

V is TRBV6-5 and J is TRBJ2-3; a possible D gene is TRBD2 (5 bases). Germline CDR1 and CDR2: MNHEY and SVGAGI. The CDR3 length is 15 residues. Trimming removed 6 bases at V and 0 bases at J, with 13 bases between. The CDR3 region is CASRASIGSTDTQYF. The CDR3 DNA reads TGTGCCAGCAGGGCTAGCATCGGAAGCACAGATACGCAGTATTTT.